This T cell receptor beta chain stems from a study of T-cell reconstitution after alpha-beta-depleted transplantation in children (dated by TCRdb to the mid-2010s). In the study overall: Using TCR repertoire profiling, the study quantitatively followed how T-cell immune reconstitution unfolded in children after TCRalphabeta/CD19-depleted allogeneic hematopoietic cell transplantation.

The library was built by means of PCR. The run used an Illumina HiSeq 2500. TCR library preparation used molecular barcoding, with unique molecular identifiers applied to normalize quantification of the TCRbeta repertoire. In-frame beta chains were kept once TCRdb had trimmed the public reads at Q25 with fastp and called clones with MiXCR. Rows are unified per CDR3 protein, each entry keeping the most common DNA and genes. Within this sample are around 380,000 distinct CDR3 sequences, with roughly a tenth of them counted one time only. The ten largest account for roughly 5.5% of the sample. About this clonotype itself: Its antigen is unknown. No base quality information exists; no much larger clone differs at one position.

The CDR3 runs 18 residues from the cysteine to the phenylalanine. CDR3 DNA is the only sequence kept; it has 54 bases, read in frame from the first base. V loses 5 bases, J loses 0 bases, and the germline ends lie 20 bases apart. The clonotype was recovered from a human donor who donated a stem cell graft to a child with acute myeloid leukemia. The sequences come from PBMCs from the stem cell graft donor, collected from the stem cell graft. The V and J segments used are TRBV12-3 or TRBV12-4 and TRBJ1-5; D gene: possibly TRBD1, on 5 matching bases. The DNA sequence follows: TGTGCCAGCAGTCAGAGGGCGTGGGAGGGGTATAGCAATCAGCCCCAGCATTTT. It codes for CASSQRAWEGYSNQPQHF.